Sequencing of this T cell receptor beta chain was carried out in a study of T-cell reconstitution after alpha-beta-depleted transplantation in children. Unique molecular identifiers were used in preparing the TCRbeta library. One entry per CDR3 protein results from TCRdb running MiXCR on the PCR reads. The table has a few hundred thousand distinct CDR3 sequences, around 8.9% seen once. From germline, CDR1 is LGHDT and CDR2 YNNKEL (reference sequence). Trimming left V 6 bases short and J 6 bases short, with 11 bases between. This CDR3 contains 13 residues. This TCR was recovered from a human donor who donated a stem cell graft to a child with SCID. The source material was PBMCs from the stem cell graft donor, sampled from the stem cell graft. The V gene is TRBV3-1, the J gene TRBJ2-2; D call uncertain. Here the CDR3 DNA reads TGTGCCAGCAGTCCTAGTTGGGCCGGGGAGCTGTTTTTT. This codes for CASSPSWAGELFF.